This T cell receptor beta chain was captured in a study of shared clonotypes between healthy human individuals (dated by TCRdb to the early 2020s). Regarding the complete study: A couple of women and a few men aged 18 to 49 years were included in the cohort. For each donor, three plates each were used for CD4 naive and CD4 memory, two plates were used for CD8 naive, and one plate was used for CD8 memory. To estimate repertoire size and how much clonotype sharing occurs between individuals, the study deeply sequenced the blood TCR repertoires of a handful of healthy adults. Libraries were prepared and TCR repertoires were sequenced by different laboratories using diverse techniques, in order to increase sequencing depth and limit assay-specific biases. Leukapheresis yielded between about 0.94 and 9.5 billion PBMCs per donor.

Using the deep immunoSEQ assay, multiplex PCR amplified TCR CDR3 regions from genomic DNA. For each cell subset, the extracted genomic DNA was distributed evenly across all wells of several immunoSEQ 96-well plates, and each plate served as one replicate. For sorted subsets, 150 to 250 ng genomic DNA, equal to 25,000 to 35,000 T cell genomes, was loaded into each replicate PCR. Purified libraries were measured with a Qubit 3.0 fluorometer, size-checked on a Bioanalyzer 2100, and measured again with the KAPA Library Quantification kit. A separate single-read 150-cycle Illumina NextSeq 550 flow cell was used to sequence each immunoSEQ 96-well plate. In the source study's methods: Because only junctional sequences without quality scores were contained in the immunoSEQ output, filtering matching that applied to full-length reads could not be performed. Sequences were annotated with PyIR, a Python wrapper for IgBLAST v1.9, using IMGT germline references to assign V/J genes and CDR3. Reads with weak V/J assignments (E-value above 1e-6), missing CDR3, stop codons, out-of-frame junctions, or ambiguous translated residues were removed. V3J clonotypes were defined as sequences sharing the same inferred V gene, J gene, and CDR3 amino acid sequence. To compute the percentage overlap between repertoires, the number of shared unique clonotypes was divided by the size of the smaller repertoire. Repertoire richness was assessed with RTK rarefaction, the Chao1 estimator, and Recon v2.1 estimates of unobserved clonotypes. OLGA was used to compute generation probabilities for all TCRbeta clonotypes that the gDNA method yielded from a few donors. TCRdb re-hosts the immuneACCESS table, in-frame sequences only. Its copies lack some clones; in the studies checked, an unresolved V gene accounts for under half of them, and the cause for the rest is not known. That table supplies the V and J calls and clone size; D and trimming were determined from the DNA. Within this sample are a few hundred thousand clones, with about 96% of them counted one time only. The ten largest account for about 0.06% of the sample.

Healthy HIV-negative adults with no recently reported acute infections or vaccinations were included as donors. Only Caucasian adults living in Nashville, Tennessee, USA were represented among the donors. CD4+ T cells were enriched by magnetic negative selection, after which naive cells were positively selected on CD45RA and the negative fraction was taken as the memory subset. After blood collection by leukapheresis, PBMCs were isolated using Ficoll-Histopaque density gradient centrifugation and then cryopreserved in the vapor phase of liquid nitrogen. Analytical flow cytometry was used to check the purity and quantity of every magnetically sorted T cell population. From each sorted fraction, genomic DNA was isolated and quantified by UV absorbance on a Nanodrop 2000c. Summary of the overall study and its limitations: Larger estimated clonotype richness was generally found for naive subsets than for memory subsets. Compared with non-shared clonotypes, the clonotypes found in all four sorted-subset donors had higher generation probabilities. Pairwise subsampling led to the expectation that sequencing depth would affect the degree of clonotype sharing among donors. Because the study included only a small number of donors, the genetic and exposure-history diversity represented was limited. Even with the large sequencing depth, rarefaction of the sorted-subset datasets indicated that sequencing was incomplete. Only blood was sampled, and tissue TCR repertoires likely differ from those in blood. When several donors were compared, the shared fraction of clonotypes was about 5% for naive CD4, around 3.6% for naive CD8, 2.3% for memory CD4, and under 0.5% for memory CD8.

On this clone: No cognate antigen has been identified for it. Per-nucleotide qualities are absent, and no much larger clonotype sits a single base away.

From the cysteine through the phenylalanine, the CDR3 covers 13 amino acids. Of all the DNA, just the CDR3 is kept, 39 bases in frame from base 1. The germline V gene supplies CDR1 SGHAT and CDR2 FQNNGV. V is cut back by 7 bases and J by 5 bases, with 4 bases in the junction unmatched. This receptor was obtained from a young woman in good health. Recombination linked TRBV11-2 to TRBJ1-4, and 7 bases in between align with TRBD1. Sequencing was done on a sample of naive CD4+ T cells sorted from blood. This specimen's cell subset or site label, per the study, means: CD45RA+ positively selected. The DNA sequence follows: TGTGCCAGCACTACAGGGGCGAATGAAAAACTGTTTTTT. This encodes CASTTGANEKLFF.